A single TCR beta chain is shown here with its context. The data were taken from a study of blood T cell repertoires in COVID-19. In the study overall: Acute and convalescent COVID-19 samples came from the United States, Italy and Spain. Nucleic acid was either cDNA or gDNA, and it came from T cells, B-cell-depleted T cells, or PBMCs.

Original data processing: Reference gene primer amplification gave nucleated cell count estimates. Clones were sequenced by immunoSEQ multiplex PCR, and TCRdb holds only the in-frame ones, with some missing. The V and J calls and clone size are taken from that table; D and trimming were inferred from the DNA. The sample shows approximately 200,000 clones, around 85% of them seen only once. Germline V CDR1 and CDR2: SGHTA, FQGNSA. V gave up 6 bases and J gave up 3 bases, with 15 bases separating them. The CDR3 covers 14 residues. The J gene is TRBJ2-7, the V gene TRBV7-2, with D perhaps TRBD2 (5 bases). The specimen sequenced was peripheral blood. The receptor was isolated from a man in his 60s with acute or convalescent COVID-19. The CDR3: CASSNTGYLYEQYF. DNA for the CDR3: TGTGCCAGCAGTAACACGGGATATCTCTACGAGCAGTACTTC. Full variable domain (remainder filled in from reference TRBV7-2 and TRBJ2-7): GAGVSQSPSNKVTEKGKDVELRCDPISGHTALYWYRQSLGQGLEFLIYFQGNSAPDKSGLPSDRFSAERTGGSVSTLTIQRTQQEDSAVYLCASSNTGYLYEQYFGPGTRLTVT.